This T cell receptor (beta chain) was sequenced for a study of blood T cell repertoires in COVID-19. Study-level information: Acute and convalescent COVID-19 specimens originated in the United States, Italy and Spain. Sources were T cells, B-cell-depleted T cells, or PBMCs; the material itself was cDNA or gDNA.

The CDR3 consists of 11 residues. Germline CDR1 WNHNN, CDR2 SYGVQD (reference sequence). With 5 bases removed from V and 5 bases from J, the gap between germline ends came to 6 bases. Enrolment of Seattle patients took place during active infection, and they were followed longitudinally. In the study's own analysis: How many nucleated cells were present was estimated from reference gene primer amplification. Some clones are missing from TCRdb's copy, which holds only in-frame ones; the method was immunoSEQ multiplex PCR. V, J and clone size are taken as reported in that table, and D and trimming were inferred from the DNA itself. The data show some 300,000 clones, with about nine tenths seen just once and 6.3% held by the top ten.

The genes are TRBV10-1 and TRBJ1-2; TRBD1 is a possible D gene (5 bases). Sequencing was performed on peripheral blood. This receptor was identified in a woman in her forties or fifties with COVID-19, enrolled during active disease. The CDR3 sequence is CASSQGYGYTF. CDR3 sequence (DNA): TGCGCCAGCAGTCAGGGATATGGCTACACCTTC.